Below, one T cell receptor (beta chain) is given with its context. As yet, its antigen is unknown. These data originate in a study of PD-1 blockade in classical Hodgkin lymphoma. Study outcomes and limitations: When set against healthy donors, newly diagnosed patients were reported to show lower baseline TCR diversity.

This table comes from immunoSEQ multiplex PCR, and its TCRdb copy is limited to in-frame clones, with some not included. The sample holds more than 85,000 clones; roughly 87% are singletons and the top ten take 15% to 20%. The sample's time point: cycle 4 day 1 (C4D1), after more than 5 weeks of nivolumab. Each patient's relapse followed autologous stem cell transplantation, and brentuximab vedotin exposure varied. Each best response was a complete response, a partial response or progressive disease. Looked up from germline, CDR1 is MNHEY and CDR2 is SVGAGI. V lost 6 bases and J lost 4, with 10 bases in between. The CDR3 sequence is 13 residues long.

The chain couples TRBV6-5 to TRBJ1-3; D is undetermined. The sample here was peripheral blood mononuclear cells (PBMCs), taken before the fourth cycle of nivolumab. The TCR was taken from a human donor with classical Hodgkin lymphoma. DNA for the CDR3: TGTGCCAGCAGGCCAGCGGCAGGAAACACCATATATTTT. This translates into CASRPAAGNTIYF.